This is a list of T cell receptor beta chains from one sample in a study of tumor-infiltrating lymphocytes in primary liver carcinoma. TCRdb passed the multiplex PCR reads through MiXCR, listing each CDR3 protein once. The table records almost 200,000 distinct CDR3 sequences, 65% of them present only once. The source material was peripheral blood. The receptors were gathered from a woman aged 55-69 years with primary liver carcinoma and hepatitis B virus infection. The CDR3 runs from the conserved cysteine through the conserved F or W. The D gene is left open where the match is weak. Clone size is shown for a subset of rows, as once, few, many or a class of expanded clone.

>TRBJ2-1|.|TRBV6-1|TRBD2
CDSGRWVAGGFYNEQFF
TGTGACAGCGGCCGTTGGGTAGCGGGAGGATTCTACAATGAGCAGTTCTTC
>TRBJ2-6|.|TRBV4-1|.
CASSFTPGGPPGVNVLTF
TGCGCCAGCAGCTTTACGCCCGGAGGTCCCCCTGGGGTCAACGTCCTGACTTTC
>TRBJ2-2|once|TRBV11-2|.
CTSSSGWGTGELFF
TGTACCAGTAGCTCGGGGTGGGGCACCGGGGAGCTGTTTTTT
>TRBJ1-2|.|TRBV4-3|TRBD1
CASNQEEGASGYTF
TGCGCCAGCAACCAAGAAGAGGGGGCAAGTGGCTACACCTTC
>TRBJ2-1|many|TRBV11-2|.
CASSSRDNEQFF
TGTGCCAGCAGCTCCAGGGACAATGAGCAGTTCTTC
>TRBJ2-1|.|TRBV11-3|.
CACSLGDWGPEQFF
TGTGCCTGCAGCTTAGGTGACTGGGGGCCTGAGCAGTTCTTC
>TRBJ2-1|.|TRBV10-3|.
CAITESSLSSYIEQFF
TGTGCCATCACCGAGTCTAGCCTCTCCTCCTACATTGAGCAGTTCTTC
>TRBJ2-3|once|TRBV11-2|.
CASSSELAGTDTQYF
TGTGCCAGCAGCTCAGAATTAGCAGGGACAGATACGCAGTATTTT
>TRBJ2-1|.|TRBV5-4|TRBD2
CASSLVAGDHNEHFF
TGTGCCAGCAGCTTGGTGGCGGGGGATCACAATGAGCACTTCTTC
>TRBJ1-4|.|TRBV14|.
CASSPLQGSNEKLFF
TGTGCCAGCAGCCCATTACAGGGATCTAATGAAAAACTGTTTTTT
>TRBJ2-3|few|TRBV10-2|.
CASSLRTTDTQYF
TGCGCCAGCAGTTTGCGCACCACAGATACGCAGTATTTT
>TRBJ2-3|.|TRBV6-5|TRBD1
CASRPRGLDTDTQYF
TGTGCCAGCAGACCCAGGGGGCTTGACACAGATACGCAGTATTTT
>TRBJ2-2|.|TRBV6-2/TRBV6-3|.
CASSYADWPGVPFF
TGTGCCAGCAGTTACGCGGACTGGCCCGGGGTGCCGTTTTTT
>TRBJ2-7|many|TRBV12-3/TRBV12-4|TRBD1
CASSSGTGTSEQYF
TGTGCCAGCAGTTCTGGGACAGGGACATCCGAGCAGTACTTC
>TRBJ1-2|medium-sized|TRBV11-3|.
CASSVQGSDGYTF
TGTGCCAGCAGTGTCCAGGGAAGCGATGGCTACACCTTC
>TRBJ1-1|few|TRBV10-3|TRBD1
CAITRQGAGTEAFF
TGTGCCATCACCAGACAGGGGGCAGGCACTGAAGCTTTCTTT
>TRBJ2-7|.|TRBV5-5|.
CASSVRGDRTSYEQYF
TGTGCCAGCAGCGTGCGGGGGGACAGGACCTCCTACGAGCAGTACTTC
>TRBJ2-1|.|TRBV5-1|.
CASSFDRGAGSSGQFF
TGCGCCAGCAGCTTTGATCGGGGAGCGGGTTCGAGTGGGCAGTTCTTC
>TRBJ2-3|once|TRBV2|.
CVSNLATDTQYF
TGTGTCAGCAACTTAGCGACAGATACGCAGTATTTT
>TRBJ2-1|.|TRBV5-6|TRBD2
CARRREGRVNERFF
TGTGCTAGACGGCGGGAGGGCCGAGTCAATGAGCGGTTCTTC